Described below is a single TCR beta chain sequence and its context. Its target is not known. Some clones are missing from TCRdb's copy, which holds only in-frame ones; the method was immunoSEQ multiplex PCR. The table includes around 7,700 clones, approximately 95% detected once. The sorted regulatory T cells were CD4+, CD25-high and CD127-low, with genomic DNA sequenced. Germline V gene lookup returns CDR1 MNHEY and CDR2 SMNVEV (reference sequence). This CDR3 has 16 amino acids. V dropped 6 bases and J dropped 2 bases, with 17 bases sitting between them. This record belongs to a study of regulatory and conventional T cells in RAG deficiency. The study, taken as a whole, reports: Patient subsets had shorter CDR3s; Omenn Treg-Tconv overlap exceeded 80%. Shannon entropy was markedly lower and Simpson indices higher in RAG-deficient patients than control T-cell subsets. Sorted Omenn CD25-high CD127-low cells may not be bona fide Tregs.

These same records also appear under a second study, on regulatory T cells. That report adds: Amplification used 52 TRBV primers and 13 TRBJ primers. Skewed V and J usage and few unique V-J pairs marked patient repertoires, most in Tregs.

The TCR comes from a human donor in good health. The rearrangement joins TRBV27 to TRBJ1-5; possible D gene TRBD1, 6 bases. Input material: CD127- CD25+ CD4+ Tregs sorted from blood. The CDR3 loop is CASRGGGGNGNQPQHF. The CDR3 DNA is TGTGCCAGCAGGGGAGGGGGGGGCAACGGCAATCAGCCCCAGCATTTT.